The 26 T cell receptor beta chains in this list originate from one sample, sequenced in a study of neoadjuvant anti-PD-1 for oral cavity cancer. Assay used: immunoSEQ multiplex PCR; TCRdb lists only in-frame clones, some missing. The sample holds approximately 11,000 clones, under 65% seen once. Material: tumor tissue, obtained before nivolumab (anti-PD-1) treatment. These receptors came from a person aged 35-80 years with oral cavity squamous cell carcinoma.

The chain links TRBV6-6 to TRBJ2-1; 11 bases are shared with TRBD2. Germline CDR1 and CDR2: MNHNY and SVGAGI (reference sequence). There are 15 residues in the CDR3. The J segment lost 7 bases and the V segment lost 7 bases, leaving 9 bases of the junction unmatched. CDR3 in DNA: TGTGCCAGCACCCTTGGGTCTAGCGGGGGGAATGAGCAGTTCTTC. As protein: CASTLGSSGGNEQFF.

The chain carries TRBV2 and TRBJ1-2; D unresolved. The CDR3 sequence is 15 residues long. Germline V lookup: CDR1 SNHLY, CDR2 FYNNEI. V was cut by 6 bases and J by 4 bases, with 18 bases left in between. CDR3 nucleotides: TGTGCCAGCAGCCTAAGGACGGACTTCGTCTATGGCTACACCTTC. It is translated as CASSLRTDFVYGYTF.

This chain's CDR3 is CASSEGQGNTGELFF. The CDR3 region has the DNA TGCGCCAGCAGTGAGGGACAGGGGAACACCGGGGAGCTGTTTTTT. The gene calls are TRBV10-1 and TRBJ2-2; 8 bases map to TRBD1. V gave up 2 bases and J gave up 1 base; unmatched junction bases: 0. The germline V gene has CDR1 WNHNN and CDR2 SYGVQD (reference sequence). The CDR3 runs 15 residues.

This clone showed up just a few times. The chain couples TRBV28 to TRBJ1-5, with D possibly matching TRBD1 (5 bases). The CDR3 sequence is 16 residues long. The V end lost 3 bases, the J end lost 4 bases, and 16 bases lay between the germline ends. CDR1 MDHEN and CDR2 SYDVKM come from the germline V gene. The CDR3 region is CASSLATGTRNQPQHF. The CDR3 nucleotides are TGTGCCAGCAGTTTGGCGACCGGGACTCGAAATCAGCCCCAGCATTTT. Looking up the rest from reference TRBV28 and TRBJ1-5 gives the full variable domain: DVKVTQSSRYLVKRTGEKVFLECVQDMDHENMFWYRQDPGLGLRLIYFSYDVKMKEKGDIPEGYSVSREKKERFSLILESASTNQTSMYLCASSLATGTRNQPQHFGDGTRLSIL.

V is TRBV6-6 and J is TRBJ2-1; 9 bases align to TRBD2. Germline values: CDR1 MNHNY, CDR2 SVGAGI (reference sequence). Trimming took 7 bases from V and 15 from J; bases not matched to a gene: 10. The CDR3 loop spans 12 amino acids. The CDR3 spells CASTVTAGGPFF. For the CDR3, the DNA is TGTGCCAGCACAGTTACGGCGGGGGGGCCGTTCTTC.

The V call is TRBV6-4, the J call TRBJ2-6; TRBD2 agrees at 9 bases. V was pared by 3 bases and J by 0 bases, with 0 bases of the junction left unmatched. CDR1 is MRHNA, CDR2 SNTAGT, per germline. The CDR3 is made up of 16 amino acids. CDR3 protein: CASSERGGSGANVLTF. CDR3 bases: TGTGCCAGCAGTGAGCGGGGGGGCTCTGGGGCCAACGTCCTGACTTTC.

The rearrangement joins TRBV5-1 to TRBJ1-1; perhaps TRBD1 as D (5 bases). V was shortened by 4 bases and J by 0 bases, with 10 bases between the two germline ends. The V gene's germline CDR1 is SGHRS and CDR2 YFSETQ. This CDR3 has 14 amino acids. CDR3 amino acids: CASSVDNMNTEAFF. The CDR3 DNA sequence: TGCGCCAGCAGCGTGGACAATATGAACACTGAAGCTTTCTTT.

The V call is TRBV7-2, the J call TRBJ1-1; D remains unclear. This CDR3 is built from 13 residues. Germline loops: CDR1 SGHTA, CDR2 FQGNSA. V lost 4 bases to trimming and J lost 1 base, with 7 bases between them. CDR3 sequence: CASSWAENTEAFF. The CDR3 DNA follows: TGTGCCAGCAGCTGGGCAGAGAACACTGAAGCTTTCTTT.

The chain employs TRBV7-9 and TRBJ2-3; D is possibly TRBD2 (7 bases). The germline V and J ends were trimmed by 5 bases and 4 bases, with 16 bases remaining between them. Looked up from germline, CDR1 is SEHNR and CDR2 is FQNEAQ (reference sequence). The CDR3 has 15 residues. As DNA, the CDR3 is TGTGCCAGCAGCCCCCGGGGGGCCAGCCCAGATACGCAGTATTTT. Its protein is CASSPRGASPDTQYF.

V and J are TRBV9 and TRBJ2-3; 8 bases are a match to TRBD2. This CDR3 is 15 amino acids long. From germline, CDR1 is SGDLS and CDR2 YYNGEE. Germline trimming cut 2 bases from V and 2 bases from J; bases unmatched to any gene: 4. The CDR3 DNA reads as TGTGCCAGCAGCGTTGGCGGGGGGAACACAGATACGCAGTATTTT. This gives the protein CASSVGGGNTDTQYF.

CDR3 amino acids: CASSLRTSNEQFF. CDR3 DNA sequence: TGTGCCAGCAGCTTAAGGACTAGCAATGAGCAGTTCTTC. This chain links TRBV7-8 with TRBJ2-1; 7 nucleotides match TRBD2. The germline V gene has CDR1 SGHVS and CDR2 FQNEAQ. The CDR3 has 13 amino acids. The ends lost 2 bases at V and 6 bases at J; junction bases unmatched: 1.

The chain uses TRBV25-1 and TRBJ1-1; no firm D call. The CDR3 spans 13 residues. V was clipped by 2 bases and J by 0 bases, with 4 bases between them. CDR1 and CDR2 (germline): MGHDK, SYGVNS. The DNA for the CDR3 is TGTGCCAGCAGTGAACATGTGAACACTGAAGCTTTCTTT. This encodes CASSEHVNTEAFF.

The table lists this clone with a few counts. This rearrangement joins TRBV6-5 to TRBJ1-2; 9 bases agree with TRBD1. Germline CDR1 MNHEY, CDR2 SVGAGI. V was clipped by 6 bases and J by 4 bases; unmatched bases: 6. This CDR3 comprises 14 residues. The CDR3 sequence: CASSPTGGIYGYTF. CDR3 DNA sequence: TGTGCCAGCAGCCCGACAGGGGGGATCTATGGCTACACCTTC.

A remark on this clone: The germline gene is not matched at one end of the junction; a read error may be the cause. The rearrangement joins TRBV5-4 to TRBJ1-2, with unresolved D. This CDR3 is built from 15 residues. Germline V gene lookup returns CDR1 SGHNT and CDR2 YYREEE (reference sequence). CDR3 coding DNA: TGCGCCAGCAGCCTCAGTTTGGGTTCCGGCTATGGCTACACCTTC. Residues: CASSLSLGSGYGYTF. The full variable domain, rest sourced from reference TRBV5-4 and TRBJ1-2, is ETGVTQSPTHLIKTRGQQVTLRCSSQSGHNTVSWYQQALGQGPQFIFQYYREEENGRGNFPPRFSGLQFPNYSSELNVNALELDDSALYLCASSLSLGSGYGYTFGSGTRLTVV.

The chain links TRBV7-9 to TRBJ2-4, with D tentatively TRBD2 (5 bases). Germline assignment: CDR1 SEHNR and CDR2 FQNEAQ (reference sequence). CDR3 size: 16 residues. Trimming cost V 0 bases and J 2 bases, with 11 bases left between them. CDR3 protein: CASSLALGGTKNIQYF. The DNA for the CDR3 is TGTGCCAGCAGCTTAGCGTTAGGAGGAACCAAAAACATTCAGTACTTC.

This clone was observed once. V gene TRBV6-1 combines with J gene TRBJ2-5; the D is unclear. With 10 bases removed from V and 1 base from J, the gap between germline ends came to 13 bases. The germline gives CDR1 MNHNS, CDR2 SASEGT. The CDR3 contains 13 residues. The CDR3 here is CATQKWPQETQYF. The DNA for the CDR3 is TGTGCCACCCAAAAGTGGCCCCAAGAGACCCAGTACTTC.

This chain uses TRBV2 with TRBJ1-4; 9 bases are shared with TRBD1. Germline assignment: CDR1 SNHLY and CDR2 FYNNEI. The CDR3 contains 15 residues. J was trimmed by 7 bases and V by 6 bases; bases with no gene match: 9. CDR3 loop: CASSDPGQGSEKLFF. CDR3 nucleotides: TGTGCCAGCAGCGACCCTGGACAGGGGAGTGAAAAACTGTTTTTT.

Judged by abundance, this clone is medium-sized (0.01 to 0.1%). Other DNA sequences in this sample translate to the same CDR3. The chain uses TRBV4-3 and TRBJ2-7; maybe TRBD2 (6 bases). Trimming removed 0 bases at V and 4 bases at J, with 7 bases between. The germline gives CDR1 LGHNA, CDR2 YSLEER. The CDR3 is made up of 13 amino acids. CDR3 protein: CASSQDGGYEQYF. CDR3 DNA sequence: TGCGCCAGCAGCCAAGATGGGGGGTACGAGCAGTACTTC.

The rearrangement joins TRBV9 to TRBJ1-2; D is unclear. Germline V CDR1 and CDR2: SGDLS, YYNGEE. Trimming took 4 bases from V and 2 from J, leaving 12 bases between them. The CDR3 has 14 amino acids. As DNA, the CDR3 is TGTGCCAGCAGCCCCCAAGGAGGGAACTATGGCTACACCTTC. It translates to CASSPQGGNYGYTF.

The V and J genes are TRBV7-3 and TRBJ1-4; the D is unclear. V lost 5 bases to trimming and J lost 3 bases, with 7 bases between them. The germline gives CDR1 SGHTA, CDR2 FQGTGA. The CDR3 extends over 13 amino acids. As DNA, the CDR3 is TGTGCCAGCAGCAGTCGGTCTAATGAAAAACTGTTTTTT. It codes for CASSSRSNEKLFF.

This sequence joins TRBV6-6 and TRBJ2-3; D is undetermined. The CDR3 runs 14 residues. The V end lost 7 bases, the J end lost 1 base, and 12 bases lay between the germline ends. Per the germline V gene, CDR1 is MNHNY and CDR2 is SVGAGI (reference sequence). The CDR3 DNA follows: TGTGCCAGCACCCCAATCCCAGGCACAGATACGCAGTATTTT. Residues: CASTPIPGTDTQYF.

The chain recombines TRBV7-2 with TRBJ2-3; 7 bases line up with TRBD1. The junction had 7 bases not matched to a gene; V was cut back by 1 base and J by 6 bases. CDR1 is SGHTA and CDR2 is FQGNSA in the germline V gene. CDR3 length: 15 amino acids. This CDR3 is CASSLVAGGRDTQYF. CDR3 DNA: TGTGCCAGCAGCTTAGTGGCAGGGGGAAGGGATACGCAGTATTTT.

The CDR3 DNA is TGCGCCAGCAGCTCCCGACAGGGTCTCTACAATGAGCAGTTCTTC. Its protein product is CASSSRQGLYNEQFF. The chain couples TRBV5-1 to TRBJ2-1; 7 nucleotides line up with TRBD1. The trim removed 3 bases at V and 3 bases at J, leaving 6 bases unmatched. The CDR3 is 15 amino acids. The germline CDR1 and CDR2 sequences are SGHRS and YFSETQ. Filled out from reference TRBV5-1 and TRBJ2-1, the complete variable domain reads KAGVTQTPRYLIKTRGQQVTLSCSPISGHRSVSWYQQTPGQGLQFLFEYFSETQRNKGNFPGRFSGRQFSNSRSEMNVSTLELGDSALYLCASSSRQGLYNEQFFGPGTRLTVL.

The chain joins TRBV25-1 to TRBJ1-6; the D gene is possibly TRBD1 (6 bases). The V gene's germline CDR1 is MGHDK and CDR2 SYGVNS. The V end was cut by 3 bases, the J end by 7 bases, with 10 bases between. The CDR3 is 14 residues long. The CDR3 DNA sequence: TGTGCCAGCAGTGAGACAGGCATGAATTCACCCCTCCACTTT. Translated, it gives CASSETGMNSPLHF.

This chain links TRBV6-5 with TRBJ2-3; maybe TRBD2 (8 bases). Per germline, CDR1 MNHEY and CDR2 SVGAGI. The V gene lost 7 bases and the J gene lost 0 bases, with 14 bases spanning the gap. The CDR3 runs 15 residues. DNA for the CDR3: TGTGCCAGCAAGGCGGGGGGACAGAGCACAGATACGCAGTATTTT. Translation gives CASKAGGQSTDTQYF.

This sequence joins TRBV19 and TRBJ1-5; no reliable D call. CDR1 LNHDA and CDR2 SQIVND come from the germline V gene (reference sequence). Trimming pared 7 bases from V and 0 bases from J, leaving 7 bases between. The CDR3 is made up of 13 amino acids. In DNA form, the CDR3 reads TGTGCCAGTAACTGGAATAGCAATCAGCCCCAGCATTTT. This translates into CASNWNSNQPQHF.